These 13 T cell receptor beta chains came from one sample sequenced in a study of T-cell reconstitution after alpha-beta-depleted transplantation in children. Unique molecular identifiers were built into the TCRbeta library. One entry per CDR3 protein, called by TCRdb with MiXCR from the PCR reads. The sample yields approximately 1,000,000 distinct CDR3 sequences, 25% to 30% seen once. Sequencing used PBMCs, mostly from graft donor cells, obtained 360 days after TCRalphabeta/CD19-depleted stem cell transplant. These receptors were collected from a boy under two years old who had a stem cell transplant for SCID, so the T cells may come from the graft donor.

The V call is TRBV5-1, the J call TRBJ2-7, with 7 bases lining up with TRBD1. CDR3 size: 15 residues. Germline V lookup: CDR1 SGHRS, CDR2 YFSETQ. Trimming took 9 bases from V and 7 from J; bases not matched to a gene: 19. The CDR3 DNA is TGCGCCACCTCGACAGGGACCAAGTATGCGGGTGAGCAGTACTTC. Protein: CATSTGTKYAGEQYF.

This chain's CDR3 is CASSLGPGQVNTGELFF. The CDR3 DNA reads as TGTGCCAGCAGCTTGGGTCCGGGACAGGTTAATACCGGGGAGCTGTTTTTT. The rearrangement links TRBV5-5 to TRBJ2-2, with TRBD1 matching over 8 bases. V lost 0 bases and J lost 5; bases outside the gene matches: 9. Germline assignment: CDR1 SGHKS and CDR2 YYEKEE (reference sequence). The CDR3 is 17 residues long.

V is TRBV19 and J is TRBJ2-7; a possible D gene is TRBD2 (5 bases). Germline CDR1 and CDR2: LNHDA and SQIVND (reference sequence). Between the trimmed V and J ends, which lost 3 bases and 2 bases, there was a span of 14 bases. There are 15 residues in the CDR3. The CDR3 reads CASSMTPTGTYEQYF. DNA for the CDR3: TGTGCCAGTAGTATGACGCCGACGGGAACCTACGAGCAGTACTTC.

Only a few counts were recorded for this clonotype. The J gene is TRBJ2-7, the V gene TRBV7-9; 12 bases fit TRBD1. V gave up 1 base and J gave up 5 bases; unmatched junction bases: 9. CDR3 length: 17 amino acids. CDR1 and CDR2 from the germline V gene are SEHNR and FQNEAQ (reference sequence). CDR3 coding DNA: TGTGCCAGCAGCTTAGGAGGGCCGGGACAGGGGGCCCACGAGCAGTACTTC. Protein: CASSLGGPGQGAHEQYF.

This clonotype was seen a handful of times. The chain uses TRBV5-1 and TRBJ2-3, with D perhaps being TRBD1 or TRBD2 (5 bases each). V was pared by 5 bases and J by 0 bases, with 13 bases between. Germline V CDR1 and CDR2: SGHRS, YFSETQ. The CDR3 runs to 15 residues. The CDR3 reads CASRPPGTSTDTQYF. CDR3 in DNA: TGCGCCAGCAGGCCCCCGGGGACCAGCACAGATACGCAGTATTTT.

The rearrangement joins TRBV9 to TRBJ2-2; 8 bases fit TRBD1. Germline values: CDR1 SGDLS, CDR2 YYNGEE. The CDR3 sequence is 15 residues long. Trimming at V came to 1 base and at J to 5 bases, leaving 4 bases not matched to a gene. This CDR3 is CASSVLTGGTGELFF. The CDR3, as DNA: TGTGCCAGCAGCGTACTCACAGGGGGTACCGGGGAGCTGTTTTTT. Based on the CDR3 plus reference TRBV9 and TRBJ2-2, the full variable domain is DSGVTQTPKHLITATGQRVTLRCSPRSGDLSVYWYQQSLDQGLQFLIQYYNGEERAKGNILERFSAQQFPDLHSELNLSSLELGDSALYFCASSVLTGGTGELFFGEGSRLTVL.

The chain combines TRBV5-1 with TRBJ2-7, with D perhaps matching TRBD2 (6 bases). There are 16 residues in the CDR3. Germline values: CDR1 SGHRS, CDR2 YFSETQ. V was trimmed by 0 bases and J by 5 bases, leaving 18 bases between them. The CDR3 loop reads CASSLERGTVMNEQYF. The CDR3 region has the DNA TGCGCCAGCAGCTTGGAACGCGGGACGGTGATGAACGAGCAGTACTTC.

This clonotype has only a few counts. V is TRBV7-6 and J is TRBJ2-7; unclear D gene. Between the trimmed V and J ends, which lost 5 bases and 2 bases, there was a span of 13 bases. The V gene's germline CDR1 is SGHVS and CDR2 FNYEAQ. The CDR3 sequence is 14 residues long. The CDR3 nucleotides are TGTGCCAGCAGCCTGAGACCGACTCCCTACGAGCAGTACTTC. It yields the protein CASSLRPTPYEQYF.

V gene TRBV4-1 combines with J gene TRBJ2-5; TRBD2 is a possible D gene (6 bases). This CDR3 has 15 residues. Between the trimmed V and J ends, which lost 1 base and 7 bases, there was a span of 16 bases. The germline CDR1 and CDR2 sequences are MGHRA and YSYEKL. The CDR3 nucleotides read TGCGCCAGCAGCCAAGTCCGTCTCGGAGGGAGGACCCAGTACTTC. Its protein is CASSQVRLGGRTQYF.

This clonotype turned up a few times. The chain links TRBV7-2 to TRBJ2-3; D is uncertain. The germline gives CDR1 SGHTA, CDR2 FQGNSA. The length of the CDR3 is 16 residues. The ends were cut back, 2 bases at V and 6 bases at J, with 18 bases in the middle. As DNA, the CDR3 is TGTGCCAGCAGCTTAAGCCCCGGAAGGTCCCAGGATACGCAGTATTTT. It yields the protein CASSLSPGRSQDTQYF.

This chain joins TRBV10-2 and TRBJ1-1; a weak D match, TRBD1 (6 bases). CDR1 WSHSY and CDR2 SAAADI come from the germline V gene. The CDR3 is 14 residues long. V lost 7 bases to trimming and J lost 4 bases, with 16 bases between them. CDR3 sequence (DNA): TGCGCCAGCACCTCCGAGGTAGGGGGCACTGAAGCTTTCTTT. Translated, it gives CASTSEVGGTEAFF.

This clonotype was counted only a few times. The CDR3 bases are TGCGCCAGCAGCAGCTGGACAGGGACCTACAATGAGCAGTTCTTC. Translated, it gives CASSSWTGTYNEQFF. The chain uses TRBV5-1 and TRBJ2-1; 8 positions agree with TRBD1. CDR3 length equals 15 residues. Germline CDR1 and CDR2: SGHRS and YFSETQ. V lost 4 bases, J lost 2 bases, and 5 bases stayed unmatched.

The rearrangement links TRBV18 to TRBJ2-2; D not resolved. The V end was cut by 2 bases, the J end by 5 bases, with 9 bases between. CDR3 size: 14 residues. The V gene's germline CDR1 is KGHSH and CDR2 LQKENI. CDR3 nucleotides: TGTGCCAGCTCACCAACGGCGGTTACCGGGGAGCTGTTTTTT. Its translation is CASSPTAVTGELFF.